A single sample gave rise to the 21 T cell receptor beta chains below, sequenced in a study of regulatory T cells in long-lasting Graves disease. Time point indicated: newly diagnosed GD, antithyroid drugs for less than 3 months. Generation of the TCR library employed RNA extracted from PBMCs. TCR beta libraries were built with iRepertoire HTBI primers and Arm-PCR of CDR3 regions. TCRdb reprocessed the multiplex PCR reads via MiXCR and lists one record per CDR3 protein. The table records 450,000 to 500,000 distinct CDR3 sequences, roughly 17% of them present only once. These same data were also listed under a study on T cells in Graves' hyperthyroidism and ophthalmopathy.

Sequenced material: peripheral blood mononuclear cells (PBMCs), taken at new diagnosis, from a patient treated with antithyroid drugs. Source of these receptors: a man aged 35-49 years with Graves disease.

This clonotype has only a few counts. V gene TRBV12-3 or TRBV12-4 combines with J gene TRBJ2-5, with TRBD1 identical over 8 bases. CDR3 length: 15 amino acids. V trimming: 6 bases; J trimming: 4 bases; junction bases outside the gene matches: 10. The CDR3, as DNA: TGTGCCAGCAGGGGGGGCAGGGGGCCGGGAGAGACCCAGTACTTC. Its translation: CASRGGRGPGETQYF.

The rearrangement links TRBV2 to TRBJ2-5, with TRBD2 identical over 8 bases. Germline CDR1 and CDR2: SNHLY and FYNNEI. CDR3 length: 12 residues. The trim removed 8 bases at V and 2 bases at J, leaving 1 base unmatched. Here the CDR3 reads CASGTRQETQYF. For the CDR3, the DNA is TGTGCCAGCGGGACTAGGCAAGAGACCCAGTACTTC. Filled out from reference TRBV2 and TRBJ2-5, the complete variable domain reads EPEVTQTPSHQVTQMGQEVILRCVPISNHLYFYWYRQILGQKVEFLVSFYNNEISEKSEIFDDQFSVERPDGSNFTLKIRSTKLEDSAMYFCASGTRQETQYFGPGTRLLVL.

A single count supports this clonotype. The chain uses TRBV19 and TRBJ2-6, with no clear D. Trimming took 3 bases from V and 5 from J, leaving 11 bases between them. The length of the CDR3 is 15 residues. CDR1 is LNHDA and CDR2 is SQIVND in the germline V gene (reference sequence). The CDR3 DNA is TGTGCCAGTAGTATCTACTCTCTGAGGGCCAACGTCCTGACTTTC. It codes for CASSIYSLRANVLTF.

This clonotype showed up just a few times. This chain joins TRBV9 and TRBJ2-1; the D gene is possibly TRBD1 (5 bases). Germline V gene sequence: CDR1 SGDLS, CDR2 YYNGEE. The V end lost 0 bases, the J end lost 11 bases, and 9 bases lay between the germline ends. There are 12 residues in the CDR3. The CDR3, as DNA: TGTGCCAGCAGCGTAGAGGGGTATAAGCAGTTCTTC. Its protein is CASSVEGYKQFF. The whole variable domain, filled in from reference TRBV9 and TRBJ2-1, reads DSGVTQTPKHLITATGQRVTLRCSPRSGDLSVYWYQQSLDQGLQFLIQYYNGEERAKGNILERFSAQQFPDLHSELNLSSLELGDSALYFCASSVEGYKQFFGPGTRLTVL.

The V gene is TRBV24-1, the J gene TRBJ2-7, with 7 bases aligning to TRBD1. Germline V gene data show CDR1 as KGHDR and CDR2 as SFDVKD. J lost 2 bases, V lost 6 bases, and 3 bases had no gene match. This CDR3 region has 13 residues. The CDR3 here is CATSRTGTYEQYF. The CDR3, as DNA: TGTGCCACCAGTCGGACAGGAACCTACGAGCAGTACTTC.

This clonotype has a count of ten or more. The gene calls are TRBV12-5 and TRBJ2-1, with 9 bases aligning to TRBD2. The CDR3 consists of 15 residues. Per germline, CDR1 LGHNT and CDR2 FRNRAP. V shed 6 bases and J 5 bases; nucleotides not matched to a gene: 8. The CDR3 here is CASGPTSGLNNEQFF. CDR3 nucleotide sequence: TGTGCTAGTGGCCCGACTAGCGGCTTAAACAATGAGCAGTTCTTC. The complete variable domain, with remaining parts taken from reference TRBV12-5 and TRBJ2-1, reads DARVTQTPRHKVTEMGQEVTMRCQPILGHNTVFWYRQTMMQGLELLAYFRNRAPLDDSGMPKDRFSAEMPDATLATLKIQPSEPRDSAVYFCASGPTSGLNNEQFFGPGTRLTVL.

V usage is TRBV28 and J usage is TRBJ1-1; 11 nucleotides agree with TRBD1. V gave up 7 bases and J gave up 5 bases; unmatched junction bases: 9. There are 15 residues in the CDR3. Germline loops: CDR1 MDHEN, CDR2 SYDVKM. CDR3 loop: CASTWTGGSGTEAFF. The CDR3 DNA is TGTGCCAGCACCTGGACAGGGGGCTCAGGAACTGAAGCTTTCTTT. Combining the CDR3 with reference TRBV28 and TRBJ1-1 gives the whole variable domain DVKVTQSSRYLVKRTGEKVFLECVQDMDHENMFWYRQDPGLGLRLIYFSYDVKMKEKGDIPEGYSVSREKKERFSLILESASTNQTSMYLCASTWTGGSGTEAFFGQGTRLTVV.

There are a few counts of this clonotype. V and J are TRBV10-3 and TRBJ2-1, with D perhaps assigned TRBD1 or TRBD2 (6 bases each). The germline CDR1 and CDR2 sequences are ENHRY and SYGVKD. Trimming shortened V by 0 bases and J by 0 bases, and 9 bases separated the two germline ends. This CDR3 comprises 16 residues. CDR3 nucleotides: TGTGCCATCAGTGAGTCGGGGGGCATCTCCTACAATGAGCAGTTCTTC. It translates to CAISESGGISYNEQFF.

This clonotype was counted many times. The V gene is TRBV28, the J gene TRBJ2-7; possibly TRBD2 for D (6 bases). Germline CDR1 is MDHEN and CDR2 is SYDVKM. The CDR3 has 12 residues. V lost 3 bases and J 6 bases, leaving 9 bases between the germline ends. The CDR3 loop is CASSFPGGEQYF. The CDR3 DNA reads as TGTGCCAGCAGTTTCCCCGGGGGCGAGCAGTACTTC.

This clonotype has just a few counts. This clone may be a read error of a much larger clone one base away. This chain connects TRBV7-2 to TRBJ1-2, with D unresolved. The CDR3 extends over 11 amino acids. The V end was cut by 3 bases, the J end by 4 bases, with 3 bases between. Germline V gene lookup returns CDR1 SGHTA and CDR2 FQGNSA. The CDR3 loop reads CASSFLYGYTF. In nucleotides, the CDR3 is TGTGCCAGCAGCTTCCTCTATGGCTACACCTTC.

This clonotype has ten or more counts. The chain joins TRBV12-3 or TRBV12-4 to TRBJ1-5; D not resolved. This CDR3 comprises 15 residues. Trimming stripped 6 bases from V and 5 bases from J, with 17 bases between. CDR3 sequence: CASSPRTAAYQPQHF. In DNA form, the CDR3 reads TGTGCCAGCAGCCCCAGGACCGCTGCCTATCAGCCCCAGCATTTT.

In its sample, this clonotype was seen many times. The rearrangement joins TRBV9 to TRBJ2-3; D possibly matches TRBD1 or TRBD2 (5 bases each). Germline CDR1 and CDR2: SGDLS and YYNGEE. The CDR3 is 16 residues long. V was trimmed by 0 bases and J by 2 bases, leaving 13 bases between them. CDR3 protein: CASSVGGPLSTDTQYF. CDR3 nucleotides: TGTGCCAGCAGCGTAGGGGGACCCCTCTCCACAGATACGCAGTATTTT.

In this sample, this clonotype turned up a few times. The chain recombines TRBV5-1 with TRBJ2-5; weak D call: TRBD1 (5 bases). Trimming cost V 4 bases and J 6 bases, with 16 bases left between them. Germline lookup yields CDR1 SGHRS and CDR2 YFSETQ. This CDR3 spans 14 amino acids. The CDR3 nucleotides are TGCGCCAGCAGCGAGACAGAATTAATAAAGACCCAGTACTTC. Translating gives CASSETELIKTQYF.

This clonotype was found many times. V and J are TRBV5-1 and TRBJ2-5; possibly TRBD1 or TRBD2 for D (6 bases each). The CDR3 loop spans 13 amino acids. V lost 4 bases and J 4 bases, leaving 11 bases between the germline ends. Germline V lookup: CDR1 SGHRS, CDR2 YFSETQ. Written as DNA, the CDR3 is TGCGCCAGCAGCCGCCCGGGGGCAGAGACCCAGTACTTC. It specifies CASSRPGAETQYF.

This clonotype showed up just a few times. This chain joins TRBV7-2 and TRBJ2-5; D is possibly TRBD2 (6 bases). V shed 1 base and J shed 3 bases, with 9 bases lying between them. Germline CDR1 is SGHTA and CDR2 is FQGNSA. This CDR3 is 14 amino acids long. The CDR3 DNA follows: TGTGCCAGCAGCTTAGACTCTAGCGAAGAGACCCAGTACTTC. Protein product: CASSLDSSEETQYF. The full variable domain, completed using reference TRBV7-2 and TRBJ2-5, is GAGVSQSPSNKVTEKGKDVELRCDPISGHTALYWYRQSLGQGLEFLIYFQGNSAPDKSGLPSDRFSAERTGGSVSTLTIQRTQQEDSAVYLCASSLDSSEETQYFGPGTRLLVL.

This clonotype was detected only a few times. V gene TRBV28 combines with J gene TRBJ2-7, with D tentatively TRBD2 (7 bases). The germline V gene encodes CDR1 MDHEN and CDR2 SYDVKM. V dropped 11 bases and J dropped 4 bases, with 18 bases sitting between them. The CDR3 has 13 residues. CDR3 residues: CASKGGGPYEQYF. CDR3 sequence (DNA): TGTGCCTCCAAGGGGGGAGGGCCGTACGAGCAGTACTTC.

There are many counts of this clonotype. The rearrangement uses TRBV5-1 and TRBJ2-3; D tentatively fits TRBD1 or TRBD2 (5 bases each). CDR3 length: 16 residues. From germline, CDR1 is SGHRS and CDR2 YFSETQ. Trimming removed 4 bases at V and 2 bases at J, with 17 bases between. DNA of the CDR3: TGCGCCAGCAGCCTCCCGGCGAGGGGATCCACAGATACGCAGTATTTT. This translates into CASSLPARGSTDTQYF.

This clonotype has just a few counts. The chain employs TRBV10-3 and TRBJ2-7; D is unclear. V was shortened by 3 bases and J by 3 bases, with 6 bases between the two germline ends. The CDR3 is 12 amino acids. The germline CDR1 and CDR2 sequences are ENHRY and SYGVKD. The CDR3 protein is CAISERFYEQYF. The CDR3 DNA is TGTGCCATCAGTGAAAGGTTCTACGAGCAGTACTTC.

The sample holds a few counts of this clonotype. This CDR3 is CASRGGTGVPYEQYF. The CDR3 DNA follows: TGTGCCAGCAGGGGCGGGACAGGGGTCCCCTACGAGCAGTACTTC. The V and J genes are TRBV27 and TRBJ2-7, with 10 bases matching TRBD1. The germline gives CDR1 MNHEY, CDR2 SMNVEV (reference sequence). Unmatched junction bases numbered 7, after V lost 6 bases and J lost 2 bases. The CDR3 loop spans 15 amino acids.

On this clonotype: One base away lies a much larger clone, so this may be a sequencing read error. The rearrangement links TRBV5-4 to TRBJ2-3; 12 nucleotides line up with TRBD1. This CDR3 has 15 amino acids. Germline V CDR1 and CDR2: SGHNT, YYREEE (reference sequence). In DNA, the CDR3 is TGTGTCAGCAGCTTTCAGGGACAGGGGGCCGATACGCAGTATTTT. It specifies CVSSFQGQGADTQYF.

The chain carries TRBV27 and TRBJ2-5; D remains unclear. The CDR3 sequence is 17 residues long. V shed 2 bases and J shed 2 bases, with 18 bases lying between them. Germline loops: CDR1 MNHEY, CDR2 SMNVEV (reference sequence). CDR3 DNA: TGTGCCAGCAGTTTACTTATCGGCAGGAGACCTCAAGAGACCCAGTACTTC. Its translation is CASSLLIGRRPQETQYF.